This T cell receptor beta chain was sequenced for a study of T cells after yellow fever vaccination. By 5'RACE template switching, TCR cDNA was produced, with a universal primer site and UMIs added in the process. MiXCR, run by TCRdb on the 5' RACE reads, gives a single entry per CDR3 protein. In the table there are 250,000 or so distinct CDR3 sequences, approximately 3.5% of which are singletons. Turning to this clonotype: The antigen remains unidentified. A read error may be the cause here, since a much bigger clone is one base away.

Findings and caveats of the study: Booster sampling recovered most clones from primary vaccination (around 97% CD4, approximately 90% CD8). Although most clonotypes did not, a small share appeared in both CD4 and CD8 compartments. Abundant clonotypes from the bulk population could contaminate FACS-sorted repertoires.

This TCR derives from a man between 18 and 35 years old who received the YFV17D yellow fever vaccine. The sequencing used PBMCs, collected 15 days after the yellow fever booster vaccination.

CDR3 coding DNA: TGTGCCAGCAGCCGAGATCCGGGAAACATTCAGTACTTC. It codes for CASSRDPGNIQYF. The chain is built from TRBV4-2 and TRBJ2-4, with no clear D. Trimming stripped 4 bases from V and 6 bases from J, with 10 bases between. Germline CDR1 is LGHNA and CDR2 is YNFKEQ. This CDR3 region has 13 residues.